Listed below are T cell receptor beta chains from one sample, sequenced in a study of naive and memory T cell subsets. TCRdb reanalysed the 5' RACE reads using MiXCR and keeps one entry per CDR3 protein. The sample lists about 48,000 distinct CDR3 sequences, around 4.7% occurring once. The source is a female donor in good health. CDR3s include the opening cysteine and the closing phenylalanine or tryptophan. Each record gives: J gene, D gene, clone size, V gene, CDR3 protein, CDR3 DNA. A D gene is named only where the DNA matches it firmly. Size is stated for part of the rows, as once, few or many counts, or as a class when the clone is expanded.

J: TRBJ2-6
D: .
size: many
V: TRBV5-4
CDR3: CASSLGLGSGANVLTF
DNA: TGTGCCAGCAGCTTAGGTTTAGGCTCTGGGGCCAACGTCCTGACTTTC

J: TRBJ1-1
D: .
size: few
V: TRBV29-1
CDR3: CSVDSAGNTEAFF
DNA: TGCAGCGTTGACTCCGCAGGTAACACTGAAGCTTTCTTT

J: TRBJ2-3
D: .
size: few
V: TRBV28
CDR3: CASTRLDEDTQYF
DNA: TGTGCCAGCACGAGACTAGATGAAGATACGCAGTATTTT

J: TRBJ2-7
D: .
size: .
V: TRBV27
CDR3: CASSIRDASYEQYF
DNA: TGTGCCAGCAGTATCCGGGACGCCTCCTACGAGCAGTACTTC

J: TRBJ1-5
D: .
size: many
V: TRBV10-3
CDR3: CAIGERDYSNQPQHF
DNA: TGTGCCATCGGGGAGAGGGATTATAGCAATCAGCCCCAGCATTTT

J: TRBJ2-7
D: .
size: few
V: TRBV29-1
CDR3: CSVTSSSYEQYF
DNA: TGCAGCGTTACCTCAAGTTCCTACGAGCAGTACTTC

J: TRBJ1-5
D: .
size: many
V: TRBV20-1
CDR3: CSASTGGPTSNQPQHF
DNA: TGCAGTGCTAGTACGGGCGGGCCTACTAGCAATCAGCCCCAGCATTTT

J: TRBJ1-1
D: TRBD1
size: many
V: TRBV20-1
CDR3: CSAEARQGGSEAFF
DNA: TGCAGTGCCGAGGCTAGACAGGGGGGTTCCGAAGCTTTCTTT

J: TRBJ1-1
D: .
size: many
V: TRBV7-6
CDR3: CASSSSGGLVAFF
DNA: TGTGCCAGCAGCTCTAGCGGGGGTCTCGTAGCTTTCTTT

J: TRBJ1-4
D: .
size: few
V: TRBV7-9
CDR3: CASRTGSTEKLFF
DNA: TGTGCCAGCAGAACAGGGAGTACTGAAAAACTGTTTTTT

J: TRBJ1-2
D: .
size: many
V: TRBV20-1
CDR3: CSASSGPSNYGYTF
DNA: TGCAGTGCTAGCTCGGGACCTTCGAACTATGGCTACACCTTC

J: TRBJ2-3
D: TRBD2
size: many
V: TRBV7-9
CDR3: CASSRLAGGRDTQYF
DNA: TGTGCCAGCAGCCGGCTAGCGGGAGGCCGCGATACGCAGTATTTT

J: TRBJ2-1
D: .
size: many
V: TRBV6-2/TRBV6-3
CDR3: CATVDQNNEQFF
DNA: TGTGCCACCGTGGACCAAAACAATGAGCAGTTCTTC

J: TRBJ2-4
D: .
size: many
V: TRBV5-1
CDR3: CASSLAELPPQNIQYF
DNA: TGCGCCAGCAGCTTGGCTGAACTTCCACCTCAAAACATTCAGTACTTC

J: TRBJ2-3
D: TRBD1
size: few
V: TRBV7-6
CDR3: CASSPGRGLADTQYF
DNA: TGTGCCAGCAGCCCGGGCAGGGGGCTTGCAGATACGCAGTATTTT

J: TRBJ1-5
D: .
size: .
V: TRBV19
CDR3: CASSIFSLNQPQHF
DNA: TGTGCCAGTAGTATTTTCAGCTTAAATCAGCCCCAGCATTTT

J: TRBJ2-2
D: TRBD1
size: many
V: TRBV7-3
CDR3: CASSATGGMVAGELFF
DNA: TGTGCCAGCAGCGCTACAGGGGGCATGGTCGCCGGGGAGCTGTTTTTT

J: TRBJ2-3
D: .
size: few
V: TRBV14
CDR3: CASSQEVGLTDTQYF
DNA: TGTGCCAGCAGCCAAGAAGTAGGACTCACAGATACGCAGTATTTT

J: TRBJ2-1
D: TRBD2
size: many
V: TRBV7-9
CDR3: CASRTGLAGTNEQFF
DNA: TGTGCCAGCAGAACTGGACTAGCGGGTACAAATGAGCAGTTCTTC